Presented here are 6 T cell receptor beta chains from one specimen sequenced in a study of early T cells in non-severe SARS-CoV-2 infection. TCRdb recomputed calls from the 5' RACE reads with MiXCR, one row per CDR3 protein. The sample comprises about 50,000 distinct CDR3 sequences, 6.2% of which are singletons, and 5.5% to 8% rests with the top ten. This material consisted of whole blood, taken at baseline. The receptors stem from an adult who was a healthcare worker with PCR-confirmed SARS-CoV-2 infection or an uninfected control (not recorded which).

V and J are TRBV28 and TRBJ2-5, with a tentative D call TRBD2 (5 bases). Trimming pared 5 bases from V and 0 bases from J, leaving 13 bases between. CDR1 and CDR2 (germline): MDHEN, SYDVKM. The CDR3 totals 15 residues. CDR3 bases: TGTGCCAGCAGTCCCCCGGGGTTCTACCAAGAGACCCAGTACTTC. Translated: CASSPPGFYQETQYF.

The chain recombines TRBV7-8 with TRBJ2-2; the D is unclear. Trimming pared 1 base from V and 3 bases from J, leaving 9 bases between. The CDR3 is made up of 15 amino acids. Germline V gene sequence: CDR1 SGHVS, CDR2 FQNEAQ. The CDR3 DNA follows: TGTGCCAGCAGCTTAGTGTTAACAGACACCGGGGAGCTGTTTTTT. Amino acids: CASSLVLTDTGELFF. Drawing the rest from reference TRBV7-8 and TRBJ2-2, the complete variable domain is GAGVSQSPRYKVAKRGQDVALRCDPISGHVSLFWYQQALGQGPEFLTYFQNEAQLDKSGLPSDRFFAERPEGSVSTLKIQRTQQEDSAVYLCASSLVLTDTGELFFGEGSRLTVL.

This clonotype was recorded at least ten times. The genes are TRBV7-3 and TRBJ2-3; maybe TRBD2 (6 bases). This CDR3 spans 15 amino acids. CDR1 is SGHTA and CDR2 is FQGTGA in the germline V gene. Trimming took off 2 bases at V and 4 bases at J, with 13 bases between the two ends. CDR3 sequence reads: CASSLEAGMADTQYF. CDR3 nucleotide sequence: TGTGCCAGCAGCTTAGAGGCGGGGATGGCAGATACGCAGTATTTT.

The chain has TRBV29-1 and TRBJ1-2; D is undetermined. The CDR3 totals 12 residues. Trimming stripped 3 bases from V and 1 base from J, with 6 bases between. In germline, CDR1 is SQVTM, CDR2 ANQGSEA. DNA for the CDR3: TGCAGCGTTGAGGGCAGTAACTATGGCTACACCTTC. Translation gives CSVEGSNYGYTF. Using reference TRBV29-1 and TRBJ1-2 for the parts outside the CDR3, the full variable domain is SAVISQKPSRDICQRGTSLTIQCQVDSQVTMMFWYRQQPGQSLTLIATANQGSEATYESGFVIDKFPISRPNLTFSTLTVSNMSPEDSSIYLCSVEGSNYGYTFGSGTRLTVV.

The rearrangement joins TRBV4-1 to TRBJ2-7; 8 bases match TRBD2. Germline CDR1 MGHRA, CDR2 YSYEKL. CDR3 size: 16 residues. V lost 2 bases to trimming and J lost 6 bases; unmatched junction nucleotides: 12. In nucleotides, the CDR3 is TGCGCCAGCAGCCAAAATGTTAGACTAGCGATCGGCGAGCAGTACTTC. Translated, it gives CASSQNVRLAIGEQYF.

This clonotype was observed many times. This chain uses TRBV6-1 with TRBJ2-1; 10 nucleotides align to TRBD2. V dropped 5 bases and J dropped 2; count of bases not matched to a gene: 6. CDR1 is MNHNS and CDR2 is SASEGT in the germline V gene. This CDR3 contains 16 residues. This chain's CDR3 is CASSLAGAPPYNEQFF. In DNA form, the CDR3 reads TGTGCCAGCAGTCTAGCGGGAGCCCCTCCCTACAATGAGCAGTTCTTC.